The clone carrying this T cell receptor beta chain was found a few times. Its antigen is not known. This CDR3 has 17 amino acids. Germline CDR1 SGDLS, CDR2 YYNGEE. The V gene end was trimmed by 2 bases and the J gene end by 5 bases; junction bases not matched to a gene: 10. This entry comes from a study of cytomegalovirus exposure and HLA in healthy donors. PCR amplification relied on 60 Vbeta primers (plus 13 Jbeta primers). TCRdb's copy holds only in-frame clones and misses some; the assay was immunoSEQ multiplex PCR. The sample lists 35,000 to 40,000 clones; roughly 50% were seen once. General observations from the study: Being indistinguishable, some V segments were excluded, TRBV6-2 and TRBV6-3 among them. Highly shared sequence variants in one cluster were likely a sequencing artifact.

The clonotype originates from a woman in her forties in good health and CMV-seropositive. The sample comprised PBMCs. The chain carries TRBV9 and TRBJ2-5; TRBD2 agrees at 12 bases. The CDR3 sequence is CASSVGQLAGGIETQYF. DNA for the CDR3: TGTGCCAGCAGCGTGGGGCAGCTAGCGGGGGGGATTGAGACCCAGTACTTC.